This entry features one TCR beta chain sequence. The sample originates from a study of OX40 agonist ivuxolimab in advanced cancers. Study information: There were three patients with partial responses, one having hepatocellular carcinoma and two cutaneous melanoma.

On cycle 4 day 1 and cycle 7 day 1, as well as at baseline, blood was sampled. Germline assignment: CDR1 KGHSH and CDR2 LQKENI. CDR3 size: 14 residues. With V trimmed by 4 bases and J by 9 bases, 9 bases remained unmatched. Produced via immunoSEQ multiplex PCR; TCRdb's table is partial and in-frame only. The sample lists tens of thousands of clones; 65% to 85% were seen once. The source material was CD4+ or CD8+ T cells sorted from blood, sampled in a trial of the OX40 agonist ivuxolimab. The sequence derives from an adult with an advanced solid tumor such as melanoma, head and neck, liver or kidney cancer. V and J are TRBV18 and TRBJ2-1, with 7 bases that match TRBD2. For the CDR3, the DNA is TGTGCCAGCTCACTTCGGACGGGGGGTCTTGAGCAGTTCTTC. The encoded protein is CASSLRTGGLEQFF.